One T cell receptor beta chain is described in this entry. Its target is not known. This sample was included in a study of B cell selection in AIRE deficiency. Findings and limits, study-wide: Around 33% of healthy-donor shared Treg TCRbeta sequences appeared in patient Tconv cells. Patient Tconv and Treg cells showed healthy-like TCRBV usage, CDR3 length, diversity.

The data were produced by immunoSEQ multiplex PCR, yet TCRdb's version contains in-frame clones alone and is incomplete. The data show roughly 23,000 clones, 95% to 96% seen once. CD4+CD127+ cells were sorted as the conventional CD4 T cells. Germline V gene sequence: CDR1 SGHDT, CDR2 YYEEEE. Trimming took 4 bases from V and 4 from J, leaving 23 bases between them. The CDR3 length is 17 residues. The sample was CD4+CD127+ conventional T cells sorted from PBMCs. The V and J genes are TRBV5-6 and TRBJ1-1, with no clear D. This receptor was taken from a human donor in good health. The CDR3 reads CASSPRRSATLGTEAFF. The CDR3 bases are TGTGCCAGCAGCCCCCGAAGATCGGCGACTCTGGGCACTGAAGCTTTCTTT.